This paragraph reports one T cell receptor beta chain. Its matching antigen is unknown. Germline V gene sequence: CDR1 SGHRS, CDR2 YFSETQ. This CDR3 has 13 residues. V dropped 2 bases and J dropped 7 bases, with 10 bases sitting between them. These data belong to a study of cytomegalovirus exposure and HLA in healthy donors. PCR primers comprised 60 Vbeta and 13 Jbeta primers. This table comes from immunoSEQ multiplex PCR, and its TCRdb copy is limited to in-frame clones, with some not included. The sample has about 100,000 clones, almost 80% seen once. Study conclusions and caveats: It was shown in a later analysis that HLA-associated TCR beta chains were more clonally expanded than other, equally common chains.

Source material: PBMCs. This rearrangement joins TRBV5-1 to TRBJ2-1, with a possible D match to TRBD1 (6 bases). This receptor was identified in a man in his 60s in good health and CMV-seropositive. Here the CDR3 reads CASSFKGENEQFF. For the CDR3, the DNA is TGCGCCAGCAGCTTCAAGGGGGAGAATGAGCAGTTCTTC.